The next 29 T cell receptor beta chains were all read from a single sample in a study of T cell responses to AZD1222 COVID-19 vaccine. The method was immunoSEQ multiplex PCR; TCRdb's version includes in-frame clones alone and lacks a portion of them. The data contain fewer than 150,000 clones, around 90% of them singletons. The input for sequencing was peripheral blood, taken on day 0 of AZD1222 vaccination. Every receptor here comes from an adult in good health.

The chain couples TRBV11-2 to TRBJ1-2; no firm D call. In germline, CDR1 is SGHAT, CDR2 FQNNGV. There are 15 residues in the CDR3. Trimming removed 1 base from V and 2 bases from J, with 11 bases in between. The CDR3 reads CASSLVRVSNYGYTF. DNA for the CDR3: TGTGCCAGCAGCTTAGTGAGGGTTTCGAACTATGGCTACACCTTC.

The CDR3 sequence: CASSLIAETQYF. CDR3 nucleotide sequence: TGTGCCAGCAGCTTGATAGCTGAGACCCAGTACTTC. V gene TRBV7-2 combines with J gene TRBJ2-5; D ambiguous. The CDR3 has 12 amino acids. Per germline, CDR1 SGHTA and CDR2 FQGNSA. V was trimmed by 3 bases and J by 5 bases, leaving 7 bases between them.

The V call is TRBV29-1, the J call TRBJ1-1, with unresolved D. The CDR3 runs 11 residues. Germline CDR1 and CDR2: SQVTM and ANQGSEA. Deletions cut 3 bases from V and 8 bases from J, with 10 bases between. The CDR3 reads CSVETREEAFF. CDR3 nucleotides: TGCAGCGTTGAGACGAGGGAGGAAGCTTTCTTT.

This sequence joins TRBV3-1 (or the pseudogene TRBV3-2) and TRBJ1-3; the D gene is possibly TRBD1 (6 bases). This CDR3 is built from 18 residues. Germline V gene lookup returns CDR1 LGHDT and CDR2 YNNKEL (reference sequence). V dropped 5 bases and J dropped 0 bases, with 20 bases sitting between them. The CDR3 here is CASSGLRGPQGSGNTIYF. The DNA for the CDR3 is TGTGCCAGCAGCGGACTCCGGGGTCCACAGGGCTCTGGAAACACCATATATTTT.

This sequence joins TRBV19 and TRBJ1-1; 8 bases are shared with TRBD1. Germline V CDR1 and CDR2: LNHDA, SQIVND (reference sequence). This CDR3 region has 13 residues. J was trimmed by 7 bases and V by 8 bases; bases with no gene match: 9. The CDR3 nucleotides are TGTGCCAGTCAGGACAGGGTCGAGGGTGAAGCTTTCTTT. Amino acid sequence: CASQDRVEGEAFF.

This chain joins TRBV28 and TRBJ1-2; 8 bases fit TRBD1. The J segment lost 7 bases and the V segment lost 4 bases, leaving 5 bases of the junction unmatched. The CDR3 has 13 residues. Germline-derived CDR1 and CDR2 are MDHEN and SYDVKM. The DNA for the CDR3 is TGTGCCAGCAGTTCTAGCGACAGGGGTGGCTACACCTTC. Its translation: CASSSSDRGGYTF.

The gene calls are TRBV13 and TRBJ2-7; tentative D call: TRBD2 (7 bases). The CDR3 runs 15 residues. Germline V gives CDR1 PRHDT, CDR2 FYEKMQ (reference sequence). The ends were cut back, 5 bases at V and 4 bases at J, with 18 bases in the middle. The CDR3 DNA follows: TGTGCCAGCAGCCTAGAGGGGGGGAGGTCGTACGAGCAGTACTTC. Encoded protein: CASSLEGGRSYEQYF.

The V gene is TRBV12-5, the J gene TRBJ2-7; D not certain. V was cut by 2 bases and J by 3 bases, with 11 bases left in between. From germline, CDR1 is LGHNT and CDR2 FRNRAP. The CDR3 runs to 14 residues. As DNA, the CDR3 is TGTGCTAGTGGTTTGACCCCAGCCATCTACGAGCAGTACTTC. Protein: CASGLTPAIYEQYF.

This chain links TRBV18 with TRBJ1-2; possible D gene TRBD1, 6 bases. Trimming removed 3 bases at V and 6 bases at J, with 8 bases between. Germline lookup yields CDR1 KGHSH and CDR2 LQKENI. The CDR3 loop spans 12 amino acids. CDR3 sequence reads: CASSPAGDGYTF. The CDR3 DNA follows: TGTGCCAGCTCACCGGCAGGGGATGGCTACACCTTC.

The chain is built from TRBV7-9 and TRBJ1-2; 10 nucleotides agree with TRBD1. Germline V CDR1 and CDR2: SEHNR, FQNEAQ (reference sequence). The CDR3 totals 13 residues. J lost 8 bases, V lost 5 bases, and 5 bases had no gene match. This CDR3 reads CASSLGQGGGYTF. The CDR3 region has the DNA TGTGCCAGCAGCCTTGGACAGGGGGGAGGCTACACCTTC. Complete variable domain (other parts from reference TRBV7-9 and TRBJ1-2): DTGVSQNPRHKITKRGQNVTFRCDPISEHNRLYWYRQTLGQGPEFLTYFQNEAQLEKSRLLSDRFSAERPKGSFSTLEIQRTEQGDSAMYLCASSLGQGGGYTFGSGTRLTVV.

V usage is TRBV29-1 and J usage is TRBJ1-3; weak D call: TRBD1 (5 bases). Germline loops: CDR1 SQVTM, CDR2 ANQGSEA. Trimming took off 7 bases at V and 5 bases at J, with 21 bases between the two ends. This CDR3 has 15 residues. The CDR3 spells CSGLSGSRGRNTIYF. CDR3 coding DNA: TGCAGCGGGCTCTCCGGTTCGCGGGGCCGAAACACCATATATTTT.

This chain uses TRBV7-9 with TRBJ2-7; TRBD1 matches 7 bases. The CDR3 totals 14 residues. J was trimmed by 3 bases and V by 2 bases; bases with no gene match: 4. The germline CDR1 and CDR2 sequences are SEHNR and FQNEAQ (reference sequence). The CDR3 here is CASSLTGDIYEQYF. The DNA for the CDR3 is TGTGCCAGCAGCTTAACAGGGGACATCTACGAGCAGTACTTC.

This clone was detected once. The chain joins TRBV12-5 to TRBJ1-1; D is perhaps TRBD1 (5 bases). Looked up from germline, CDR1 is LGHNT and CDR2 is FRNRAP. The CDR3 runs to 14 residues. Trimming removed 5 bases from V and 11 bases from J, with 21 bases in between. The CDR3, as DNA: TGTGCTAGTGGTCCAAATCAAGGTGGGGCGCGGGCTTTCTTT. This translates into CASGPNQGGARAFF. Looking up the rest from reference TRBV12-5 and TRBJ1-1 gives the full variable domain: DARVTQTPRHKVTEMGQEVTMRCQPILGHNTVFWYRQTMMQGLELLAYFRNRAPLDDSGMPKDRFSAEMPDATLATLKIQPSEPRDSAVYFCASGPNQGGARAFFGQGTRLTVV.

V is TRBV25-1 and J is TRBJ1-3; no clear D. Trimming removed 2 bases from V and 2 bases from J, with 1 base in between. CDR3 length equals 12 residues. Germline lookup yields CDR1 MGHDK and CDR2 SYGVNS. The CDR3 nucleotides are TGTGCCAGCAGTGAAGCTGGAAACACCATATATTTT. This sequence encodes CASSEAGNTIYF.

V gene TRBV10-2 combines with J gene TRBJ2-1, with TRBD2 identical over 7 bases. There are 16 residues in the CDR3. CDR1 is WSHSY and CDR2 is SAAADI in the germline V gene. V gave up 4 bases and J gave up 0 bases; unmatched junction bases: 6. The CDR3 DNA reads TGCGCCAGCAGTGTCCCTAGCGGTAGCTCCTACAATGAGCAGTTCTTC. Translated, it gives CASSVPSGSSYNEQFF.

V is TRBV6-2 or TRBV6-3 and J is TRBJ2-5; 9 bases are a match to TRBD2. Germline V gives CDR1 MNHEY, CDR2 SVGEGT. The CDR3 consists of 17 residues. V shed 6 bases, J shed 1 base, and the junction held 12 bases outside the gene matches. CDR3 sequence (DNA): TGTGCCAGCAGCCGACGTGAAGCGGGGGGTTTCCAAGAGACCCAGTACTTC. Translation gives CASSRREAGGFQETQYF.

This chain links TRBV25-1 with TRBJ2-7, with D maybe TRBD1 (6 bases). Per the germline V gene, CDR1 is MGHDK and CDR2 is SYGVNS. The CDR3 totals 13 residues. Trimming stripped 5 bases from V and 8 bases from J, with 16 bases between. CDR3 bases: TGTGCCAGCAGTACCCCAGGGGTAGACAAGCAGTACTTC. Its translation: CASSTPGVDKQYF.

The chain joins TRBV19 to TRBJ2-1, with TRBD2 identical over 7 bases. The ends lost 5 bases at V and 4 bases at J; junction bases unmatched: 5. Germline V gene data show CDR1 as LNHDA and CDR2 as SQIVND (reference sequence). This CDR3 has 14 amino acids. CDR3 residues: CASSVGGGYNEQFF. The DNA of the CDR3 is TGTGCCAGTAGTGTCGGGGGAGGGTACAATGAGCAGTTCTTC.

The chain has TRBV10-3 and TRBJ1-1; a possible D gene is TRBD1 (6 bases). This CDR3 is built from 13 residues. CDR1 is ENHRY, CDR2 SYGVKD, per germline. Trimming stripped 7 bases from V and 1 base from J, with 10 bases between. The CDR3 region has the DNA TGTGCCATCACCAGGACAGAGAACACTGAAGCTTTCTTT. Amino acids: CAITRTENTEAFF.

The V gene is TRBV30, the J gene TRBJ1-3, with D possibly TRBD1 on 5 matching bases. The germline gives CDR1 GTSNPN, CDR2 SVGIG (reference sequence). This CDR3 is 14 amino acids long. Trimming took 2 bases from V and 0 from J, leaving 8 bases between them. The CDR3 reads CAWSTGSSGNTIYF. The DNA of the CDR3 is TGTGCCTGGAGTACAGGCTCCTCTGGAAACACCATATATTTT.

The chain joins TRBV5-3 to TRBJ1-1; unclear D gene. Being an ORF, TRBV5-3 has a function that is uncertain. Trimming took 4 bases from V and 1 from J, leaving 5 bases between them. CDR3 length: 12 amino acids. The CDR3 DNA reads as TGTGCCAGAAGCCTACCGAACACTGAAGCTTTCTTT. It translates to CARSLPNTEAFF.

The chain recombines TRBV7-8 with TRBJ1-1, with D uncertain. Germline lookup yields CDR1 SGHVS and CDR2 FQNEAQ. Trimming took off 1 base at V and 1 base at J, with 7 bases between the two ends. This CDR3 contains 14 residues. CDR3 loop: CASSLGRRNTEAFF. CDR3 coding DNA: TGTGCCAGCAGCTTAGGAAGGCGGAACACTGAAGCTTTCTTT.

V and J are TRBV14 and TRBJ1-1; the D gene is possibly TRBD1 (6 bases). Germline lookup yields CDR1 SGHDN and CDR2 FVKESK. This CDR3 has 14 residues. Trimming removed 2 bases at V and 4 bases at J, with 11 bases between. In nucleotides, the CDR3 is TGTGCCAGCAGCCAAAAAACAGGGACCACTGAAGCTTTCTTT. Translated, it gives CASSQKTGTTEAFF.

CDR3 in DNA: TGTGCCAGCGGGTACTTACCGGGACAGGGAATCTATGGCTACACCTTC. It specifies CASGYLPGQGIYGYTF. The gene calls are TRBV28 and TRBJ1-2, with 9 bases fitting TRBD1. CDR1 and CDR2 from the germline V gene are MDHEN and SYDVKM. This CDR3 is 16 amino acids long. V shed 8 bases and J 4 bases; nucleotides not matched to a gene: 14.

This chain links TRBV6-6 with TRBJ2-7, with a weak D call TRBD2 (5 bases). Germline V gene lookup returns CDR1 MNHNY and CDR2 SVGAGI (reference sequence). Trimming took off 6 bases at V and 2 bases at J, with 11 bases between the two ends. The CDR3 runs to 13 residues. In nucleotides, the CDR3 is TGTGCCAGCAGCGGGGAACCGACCTACGAGCAGTACTTC. This translates into CASSGEPTYEQYF.

The chain recombines TRBV7-9 with TRBJ1-1; TRBD1 is a possible D gene (5 bases). In germline, CDR1 is SEHNR, CDR2 FQNEAQ (reference sequence). Trimming removed 7 bases from V and 0 bases from J, with 18 bases in between. This CDR3 spans 16 amino acids. CDR3 sequence (DNA): TGTGCCAGCACCCCGGGGGGAAAGATATTGAACACTGAAGCTTTCTTT. Residues: CASTPGGKILNTEAFF.

This chain connects TRBV5-1 to TRBJ2-2, with D unclear. From germline, CDR1 is SGHRS and CDR2 YFSETQ. Trimming cost V 4 bases and J 1 base, with 17 bases left between them. The CDR3 is 17 residues long. The CDR3 region has the DNA TGCGCCAGCAGCAGTGGGGTCGGGCGGATGAACACCGGGGAGCTGTTTTTT. This translates into CASSSGVGRMNTGELFF.

J is TRBJ2-3 and V is TRBV7-3; 8 nucleotides match TRBD2. The CDR3 is 16 amino acids. Germline V gene sequence: CDR1 SGHTA, CDR2 FQGTGA. With V trimmed by 2 bases and J by 2 bases, 6 bases remained unmatched. CDR3 sequence reads: CASSLPGGGITDTQYF. CDR3 DNA sequence: TGTGCCAGCAGCTTACCTGGCGGGGGGATCACAGATACGCAGTATTTT.

The chain employs TRBV19 and TRBJ1-5; D is uncertain. Germline CDR1 and CDR2: LNHDA and SQIVND (reference sequence). The length of the CDR3 is 17 residues. V was pared by 2 bases and J by 0 bases, with 14 bases between. The CDR3 DNA reads TGTGCCAGTAGTATAAAGGAGAGGCACATTAGCAATCAGCCCCAGCATTTT. It is translated as CASSIKERHISNQPQHF. The full variable domain, rest sourced from reference TRBV19 and TRBJ1-5, is DGGITQSPKYLFRKEGQNVTLSCEQNLNHDAMYWYRQDPGQGLRLIYYSQIVNDFQKGDIAEGYSVSREKKESFPLTVTSAQKNPTAFYLCASSIKERHISNQPQHFGDGTRLSIL.